The 26 T cell receptor beta chains below come from one sample, sequenced in a study of T cells in narcolepsy. The repertoire was sequenced with immunoSEQ multiplex PCR; TCRdb's copy has only in-frame clones and lacks some. Altogether about 35,000 clones are present, 80% being singletons, with the ten largest covering about 1%. The sample taken for sequencing was memory (CD45RA-) CD4+ T cells from blood. All receptors derive from a human donor in good health.

The chain uses TRBV18 and TRBJ2-3; TRBD1 might be the D (5 bases). The CDR3 spans 14 residues. Germline V lookup: CDR1 KGHSH, CDR2 LQKENI. With 4 bases removed from V and 1 base from J, the gap between germline ends came to 9 bases. The CDR3 DNA reads TGTGCCAGCTCACTAGGGGTGGGCACAGATACGCAGTATTTT. Protein sequence: CASSLGVGTDTQYF.

This sequence joins TRBV30 and TRBJ1-1; TRBD1 matches 8 bases. V was clipped by 0 bases and J by 6 bases; unmatched bases: 6. Germline lookup yields CDR1 GTSNPN and CDR2 SVGIG (reference sequence). CDR3 length: 14 amino acids. CDR3 DNA sequence: TGTGCCTGGAGTGTCGGACAGGGAGGGGCTGAAGCTTTCTTT. The encoded protein is CAWSVGQGGAEAFF.

This clone was counted between two and nine times. The V call is TRBV4-3, the J call TRBJ2-5; a possible D gene is TRBD2 (6 bases). Trimming removed 4 bases from V and 6 bases from J, with 18 bases in between. Germline values: CDR1 LGHNA, CDR2 YSLEER. There are 15 residues in the CDR3. The CDR3 region is CASSRMPGLGQTQYF. The CDR3 coding sequence is TGCGCCAGCAGCCGGATGCCGGGACTGGGCCAGACCCAGTACTTC.

This chain connects TRBV5-6 to TRBJ1-4; D uncertain. Per the germline V gene, CDR1 is SGHDT and CDR2 is YYEEEE. The V gene lost 1 base and the J gene lost 4 bases, with 20 bases spanning the gap. The CDR3 covers 18 residues. The CDR3 sequence: CASSLLSWGGLINEKLFF. CDR3 sequence (DNA): TGTGCCAGCAGCTTGTTATCTTGGGGAGGATTAATTAATGAAAAACTGTTTTTT. The variable domain in full, with the rest retrieved from reference TRBV5-6 and TRBJ1-4, is DAGVTQSPTHLIKTRGQQVTLRCSPKSGHDTVSWYQQALGQGPQFIFQYYEEEERQRGNFPDRFSGHQFPNYSSELNVNALLLGDSALYLCASSLLSWGGLINEKLFFGSGTQLSVL.

The chain is built from TRBV28 and TRBJ2-7; D uncertain. Germline V gene lookup returns CDR1 MDHEN and CDR2 SYDVKM. With 3 bases removed from V and 6 bases from J, the gap between germline ends came to 15 bases. The CDR3 totals 14 residues. The CDR3: CASSFLGSEVEQYF. The CDR3 coding sequence is TGTGCCAGCAGTTTTTTAGGCAGTGAGGTCGAGCAGTACTTC.

This clone turned up a few times. The rearrangement uses TRBV7-2 and TRBJ2-7; 7 nucleotides align to TRBD1. J was trimmed by 3 bases and V by 5 bases; bases with no gene match: 4. CDR3 length equals 13 residues. Germline CDR1 and CDR2: SGHTA and FQGNSA. CDR3 loop: CASSTNRGYEQYF. In nucleotides, the CDR3 is TGTGCCAGCAGCACCAACAGGGGCTACGAGCAGTACTTC.

The rearrangement uses TRBV19 and TRBJ2-2; tentatively, D is TRBD2 (5 bases). The V gene lost 11 bases and the J gene lost 6 bases, with 19 bases spanning the gap. Germline CDR1 LNHDA, CDR2 SQIVND (reference sequence). The CDR3 length is 14 residues. This CDR3 reads CASTVERWAGELFF. As DNA, the CDR3 is TGTGCCTCCACGGTCGAGCGGTGGGCCGGGGAGCTGTTTTTT.

The chain joins TRBV5-6 to TRBJ2-3; TRBD1 aligns across 8 bases. This CDR3 has 16 amino acids. Germline CDR1 reads SGHDT; CDR2 reads YYEEEE. The V gene end was trimmed by 4 bases and the J gene end by 2 bases; junction bases not matched to a gene: 9. The CDR3: CASSPPPDRVTDTQYF. CDR3 DNA sequence: TGTGCCAGCAGCCCCCCGCCGGACAGGGTCACAGATACGCAGTATTTT.

There are a few counts of this clone. This chain connects TRBV4-3 to TRBJ2-7; TRBD1 or TRBD2 may be the D gene (5 bases each). V shed 0 bases and J shed 7 bases, with 7 bases lying between them. Per germline, CDR1 LGHNA and CDR2 YSLEER. CDR3 size: 12 residues. The CDR3 protein is CASSQDWGEQYF. The CDR3 DNA reads as TGCGCCAGCAGCCAAGATTGGGGGGAGCAGTACTTC.

The chain carries TRBV21-1 and TRBJ1-3; TRBD1, the table's D call, was not compared with the DNA. TRBV21-1 is a pseudogene locus. This CDR3 comprises 17 residues. The CDR3 region has the DNA TGTGCCAGCAGCGAGGGGGACAGGATACACTCTGGAAACACCATATATTTT. It yields the protein CASSEGDRIHSGNTIYF.

The V call is TRBV11-2, the J call TRBJ2-3; a weak D match, TRBD1 (6 bases). The CDR3 is 15 amino acids. The germline V and J ends were trimmed by 6 bases and 2 bases, with 15 bases remaining between them. CDR1 and CDR2 from the germline V gene are SGHAT and FQNNGV. The CDR3 sequence is CASRDTRGNTDTQYF. The CDR3 nucleotides are TGTGCCAGCAGAGATACCAGGGGTAACACAGATACGCAGTATTTT.

This chain joins TRBV25-1 and TRBJ1-1; D gene uncertain. V was trimmed by 4 bases and J by 2 bases, leaving 5 bases between them. CDR3 length: 12 residues. The germline CDR1 and CDR2 sequences are MGHDK and SYGVNS. In DNA form, the CDR3 reads TGTGCCAGCAGTGTTAGAAACACTGAAGCTTTCTTT. Translating it yields CASSVRNTEAFF.

The CDR3 spells CASSPQSAGETEAFF. The CDR3 coding sequence is TGTGCCAGTAGTCCCCAGTCGGCGGGTGAAACTGAAGCTTTCTTT. The rearrangement joins TRBV19 to TRBJ1-1; unclear D gene. Trimming left V 5 bases short and J 5 bases short, with 18 bases between. Germline assignment: CDR1 LNHDA and CDR2 SQIVND (reference sequence). The CDR3 consists of 15 residues.

The rearrangement links TRBV5-6 to TRBJ2-3, with 10 bases identical to TRBD2. After removal of 3 bases from V and 0 bases from J, the junction contained 4 bases not matched to a gene. From germline, CDR1 is SGHDT and CDR2 YYEEEE. CDR3 size: 16 residues. The CDR3 loop is CASSSMTSGSTDTQYF. The DNA of the CDR3 is TGTGCCAGCAGCTCAATGACTAGCGGGAGCACAGATACGCAGTATTTT.

The gene calls are TRBV18 and TRBJ2-7; 10 positions match TRBD2. The CDR3 length is 14 residues. V gave up 7 bases and J gave up 6 bases; unmatched junction bases: 9. Germline V lookup: CDR1 KGHSH, CDR2 LQKENI. The CDR3 loop reads CASFTSGGAFEQYF. The CDR3 coding sequence is TGTGCCAGCTTCACAAGCGGGGGGGCCTTCGAGCAGTACTTC.

V and J are TRBV6-6 and TRBJ1-5; D gene uncertain. This CDR3 contains 13 residues. Germline V gene data show CDR1 as MNHNY and CDR2 as SVGAGI (reference sequence). The germline V and J ends were trimmed by 5 bases and 7 bases, with 12 bases remaining between them. CDR3 amino acids: CASSNDKGQPQHF. The CDR3 nucleotides read TGTGCCAGCAGTAACGACAAGGGCCAGCCCCAGCATTTT.

The gene calls are TRBV5-1 and TRBJ2-3, with a possible D match to TRBD2 (6 bases). CDR3 size: 15 residues. Germline values: CDR1 SGHRS, CDR2 YFSETQ. V dropped 0 bases and J dropped 3 bases, with 11 bases sitting between them. The CDR3 sequence: CASSLGGTQTDTQYF. CDR3 nucleotides: TGCGCCAGCAGCTTGGGCGGGACCCAAACAGATACGCAGTATTTT.

The chain has TRBV11-2 and TRBJ2-7; no definite D call. The CDR3 extends over 13 amino acids. CDR1 is SGHAT, CDR2 FQNNGV, per germline. V was pared by 5 bases and J by 3 bases, with 11 bases between. CDR3 in DNA: TGTGCCAGCAGCCCCCACGTGCACTACGAGCAGTACTTC. This codes for CASSPHVHYEQYF.

The V and J genes are TRBV7-9 and TRBJ2-5, with 14 bases fitting TRBD2. CDR3 length: 14 residues. Germline trimming cut 5 bases from V and 5 bases from J; bases unmatched to any gene: 1. Germline V lookup: CDR1 SEHNR, CDR2 FQNEAQ (reference sequence). The CDR3 sequence: CASSRTSGGETQYF. In DNA form, the CDR3 reads TGTGCCAGCAGCCGGACTAGCGGGGGGGAGACCCAGTACTTC.

This chain connects TRBV6-5 to TRBJ2-5; 8 bases align to TRBD2. V trimming: 0 bases; J trimming: 5 bases; junction bases outside the gene matches: 8. Per the germline V gene, CDR1 is MNHEY and CDR2 is SVGAGI. The CDR3 extends over 16 amino acids. The CDR3 is CASSYSGGAGVETQYF. In DNA form, the CDR3 reads TGTGCCAGCAGTTACTCGGGCGGAGCGGGAGTTGAGACCCAGTACTTC.

The chain carries TRBV11-2 and TRBJ2-2; D uncertain. CDR3 length: 15 residues. V dropped 6 bases and J dropped 1 base, with 12 bases sitting between them. Looked up from germline, CDR1 is SGHAT and CDR2 is FQNNGV. As DNA, the CDR3 is TGTGCCAGCAGTTCGCCCCACCGGAACACCGGGGAGCTGTTTTTT. As protein: CASSSPHRNTGELFF.

The chain combines TRBV6-1 with TRBJ2-3; 12 bases are shared with TRBD2. This CDR3 comprises 15 residues. V trimming: 6 bases; J trimming: 4 bases; junction bases outside the gene matches: 5. Germline CDR1 and CDR2: MNHNS and SASEGT. CDR3 sequence reads: CASSPLAGGPDTQYF. The CDR3 DNA reads as TGTGCCAGCAGCCCACTAGCGGGAGGCCCAGATACGCAGTATTTT.

This clone showed up just a few times. The V gene is TRBV10-1, the J gene TRBJ2-5; 9 nucleotides align to TRBD2. The CDR3 sequence is 14 residues long. Germline V lookup: CDR1 WNHNN, CDR2 SYGVQD (reference sequence). For the CDR3, the DNA is TGCGGACCGAGCGGGGGGCATATTCAAGAGACCCAGTACTTC. Amino acids: CGPSGGHIQETQYF.

The gene calls are TRBV28 and TRBJ1-2, with D tentatively TRBD1 (5 bases). The length of the CDR3 is 14 residues. Germline assignment: CDR1 MDHEN and CDR2 SYDVKM. V was trimmed by 2 bases and J by 2 bases, leaving 9 bases between them. Here the CDR3 DNA reads TGTGCCAGCAGTTTAGGGGCGGGGAACTATGGCTACACCTTC. This gives the protein CASSLGAGNYGYTF.

The chain combines TRBV23-1 with TRBJ2-7; no reliable D call. TRBV23-1 is flagged as an ORF with uncertain function. The CDR3 sequence is 17 residues long. The ends were cut back, 4 bases at V and 3 bases at J, with 22 bases in the middle. This CDR3 is CASSRTLGAPRHYEQYF. The CDR3 DNA sequence: TGCGCCAGCAGTCGAACCCTCGGCGCACCACGCCACTACGAGCAGTACTTC.

The chain employs TRBV19 and TRBJ2-7, with D possibly TRBD1 on 6 matching bases. This CDR3 spans 14 amino acids. Trimming pared 5 bases from V and 6 bases from J, leaving 17 bases between. Looked up from germline, CDR1 is LNHDA and CDR2 is SQIVND (reference sequence). The CDR3 loop is CASSYDGQPGEQYF. The CDR3 region has the DNA TGTGCCAGTAGTTACGATGGACAGCCCGGCGAGCAGTACTTC.